These 17 T cell receptor beta chains were sequenced from one sample in a study of blood T cells in healthy people across ages. PCR was performed a second time for 7 to 11 cycles using a sample-barcoded 5' primer and a J-beta primer mix. TCRdb re-called the 5' RACE reads through MiXCR, storing one row per CDR3 protein. The sample has some 1.5 million distinct CDR3 sequences; under 30% are singletons. Sequenced: blood. The receptors stem from a woman aged 30 to 39 in good health.

V gene TRBV5-1 combines with J gene TRBJ2-1; TRBD1 agrees at 10 bases. The CDR3 runs 16 residues. Unmatched junction bases numbered 10, after V lost 5 bases and J lost 5 bases. Germline V gene data show CDR1 as SGHRS and CDR2 as YFSETQ. CDR3 nucleotides: TGCGCCAGCAGGCCCCTCGGGACAGGGGACCACAATGAGCAGTTCTTC. It is translated as CASRPLGTGDHNEQFF.

The CDR3 coding sequence is TGTGCCAGCAGTGAAAACGGGAGGGAAAACATTCAGTACTTC. Its translation: CASSENGRENIQYF. The rearrangement links TRBV6-1 to TRBJ2-4, with 8 nucleotides matching TRBD2. Trimming cost V 2 bases and J 5 bases; bases outside gene matches: 2. Germline V CDR1 and CDR2: MNHNS, SASEGT. CDR3 length: 14 amino acids.

A few counts support this clonotype. The rearrangement uses TRBV20-1 and TRBJ1-2; a possible D gene is TRBD1 (5 bases). The length of the CDR3 is 14 residues. CDR1 is DFQATT, CDR2 SNEGSKA, per germline (reference sequence). V gave up 4 bases and J gave up 6 bases, with 18 bases separating them. The CDR3 DNA is TGCAGTGCTACCGAATGGACAATAGGGGATGGCTACACCTTC. Translating it yields CSATEWTIGDGYTF.

This clonotype was detected only once. The chain combines TRBV28 with TRBJ2-5, with D possibly being TRBD1 or TRBD2 (5 bases each). Germline CDR1 and CDR2: MDHEN and SYDVKM. Trimming removed 7 bases from V and 7 bases from J, with 19 bases in between. The CDR3 is made up of 14 amino acids. CDR3 residues: CASNSLSGPRTQYF. CDR3 DNA sequence: TGTGCCAGCAATAGCTTGTCGGGACCTAGGACCCAGTACTTC.

The chain joins TRBV15 to TRBJ2-3; D perhaps matches TRBD1 (6 bases). V lost 0 bases, J lost 2 bases, and 18 bases lay in between. In germline, CDR1 is LNHNV, CDR2 YYDKDF (reference sequence). The CDR3 length is 18 residues. CDR3 sequence reads: CATSRDPDDRMNTDTQYF. CDR3 in DNA: TGTGCCACCAGCAGAGATCCCGACGACAGGATGAACACAGATACGCAGTATTTT.

The table lists this clonotype with many counts. Here the CDR3 reads CASSLGDFNQPQHF. The CDR3 DNA sequence: TGTGCCAGCAGCTTAGGGGATTTCAATCAGCCCCAGCATTTT. The chain employs TRBV7-6 and TRBJ1-5, with D uncertain. CDR1 SGHVS and CDR2 FNYEAQ come from the germline V gene. V lost 1 base and J lost 3, with 7 bases in between. The CDR3 sequence is 14 residues long.

The chain employs TRBV25-1 and TRBJ2-1, with a possible D match to TRBD2 (5 bases). Trimming took 6 bases from V and 9 from J, leaving 15 bases between them. In germline, CDR1 is MGHDK, CDR2 SYGVNS. The CDR3 contains 13 residues. As DNA, the CDR3 is TGTGCCAGCAGATGGACTGCCAGTGGTGAGCAGTTCTTC. Encoded protein: CASRWTASGEQFF. The whole variable domain, filled in from reference TRBV25-1 and TRBJ2-1, reads EADIYQTPRYLVIGTGKKITLECSQTMGHDKMYWYQQDPGMELHLIHYSYGVNSTEKGDLSSESTVSRIRTEHFPLTLESARPSHTSQYLCASRWTASGEQFFGPGTRLTVL.

This clonotype was picked up a small number of times. This chain uses TRBV5-1 with TRBJ2-3; D not resolved. CDR1 and CDR2 (germline): SGHRS, YFSETQ. The CDR3 has 16 residues. Trimming stripped 1 base from V and 4 bases from J, with 16 bases between. CDR3 sequence: CASSLYISRVADTQYF. The CDR3 DNA is TGCGCCAGCAGCTTGTACATTAGCAGAGTGGCAGATACGCAGTATTTT.

This rearrangement joins TRBV20-1 to TRBJ1-2; a possible D gene is TRBD1 (6 bases). V shed 5 bases and J shed 0 bases, with 25 bases lying between them. The CDR3 extends over 18 amino acids. The germline gives CDR1 DFQATT, CDR2 SNEGSKA (reference sequence). CDR3 in DNA: TGCAGTGCTCCCGGGCTGATGGGGGGACACCTTGCTAACTATGGCTACACCTTC. Residues: CSAPGLMGGHLANYGYTF.

The V call is TRBV5-1, the J call TRBJ1-4, with D perhaps matching TRBD1 (5 bases). The germline V and J ends were trimmed by 2 bases and 4 bases, with 12 bases remaining between them. Germline CDR1 SGHRS, CDR2 YFSETQ. The CDR3 totals 15 residues. CDR3 region: CASSFRGGLNEKLFF. The DNA of the CDR3 is TGCGCCAGCAGCTTTAGGGGCGGACTTAATGAAAAACTGTTTTTT.

The table lists this clonotype with a few counts. The genes are TRBV21-1 and TRBJ2-6; the table's D call, TRBD1, has no DNA check behind it. TRBV21-1 is described as a pseudogene. The CDR3 has 16 amino acids. CDR3 coding DNA: TGTGCCAGCAGCGGGGGACAGGGCTCTGGGGCCAACGTCCTGACTTTC. Translation gives CASSGGQGSGANVLTF.

This clonotype has just a few counts. This chain uses TRBV12-3 or TRBV12-4 with TRBJ2-7; a possible D gene is TRBD1 (7 bases). This CDR3 is 14 amino acids long. V was clipped by 2 bases and J by 4 bases, with 12 bases between them. The DNA for the CDR3 is TGTGCCAGCAGTTTAACAGGGGCGGGATACGAGCAGTACTTC. Translating it yields CASSLTGAGYEQYF.

This chain joins TRBV7-2 and TRBJ2-3; 11 positions agree with TRBD2. CDR3 size: 14 residues. V was pared by 10 bases and J by 7 bases, with 10 bases of the junction left unmatched. Germline V gives CDR1 SGHTA, CDR2 FQGNSA. For the CDR3, the DNA is TGTGCCACCAAGGGACTAGCGGATAGTAATACGCAGTATTTT. It codes for CATKGLADSNTQYF.

The table lists this clonotype with many counts. The junction does not match germline at one end; this may be a read error. J is TRBJ2-3 and V is TRBV7-2, with no clear D. The CDR3 sequence is 12 residues long. Germline V gene sequence: CDR1 SGHTA, CDR2 FQGNSA. CDR3 in amino acids: CASSSRTDTQYF. CDR3 nucleotide sequence: TGCGCCAGCAGCTCCCGCACAGATACGCAGTATTTT.

This clonotype was seen more than once but under ten times. The chain combines TRBV28 with TRBJ1-1; D not certain. This CDR3 is 14 amino acids long. CDR1 and CDR2 (germline): MDHEN, SYDVKM. Trimming left V 6 bases short and J 3 bases short, with 14 bases between. CDR3 in DNA: TGTGCCAGCAGGCCTCCTACAGTTGACACTGAAGCTTTCTTT. This sequence encodes CASRPPTVDTEAFF.

V gene TRBV20-1 combines with J gene TRBJ1-1, with 8 bases matching TRBD1. This CDR3 region has 15 residues. Looked up from germline, CDR1 is DFQATT and CDR2 is SNEGSKA (reference sequence). With 5 bases clipped from V and 3 bases from J, the junction kept 11 bases outside the gene matches. The CDR3 is CSALDREGWDTEAFF. The CDR3 nucleotides read TGCAGTGCTCTGGACAGGGAGGGTTGGGACACTGAAGCTTTCTTT.

At least ten counts were recorded for this clonotype. The chain couples TRBV29-1 to TRBJ2-1; 8 bases align to TRBD2. This CDR3 region has 11 residues. CDR1 is SQVTM, CDR2 ANQGSEA, per germline. The ends lost 6 bases at V and 9 bases at J; junction bases unmatched: 4. The DNA for the CDR3 is TGCAGCGTGGCCAGCGGGGGTGAGCAGTTCTTC. Its translation: CSVASGGEQFF.